The 6 T cell receptor gamma chains in this list originate from one sample, sequenced in a study of gamma-delta chains in newborns, infants, children. TCRdb reprocessed the reads through CATT. The table lists under 950 gamma-chain clones, roughly two fifths of them singletons. The specimen was blood. Receptors originate from a child who was a newborn, infant or young child, either healthy, febrile or measles-vaccinated (not recorded which).

Regarding this clone: This specimen includes other DNA sequences encoding the same CDR3. This chain's CDR3 is CATWDGQGKLF. In DNA form, the CDR3 reads TGTGCCACCTGGGACGGGCAAGGGAAACTCTTT. This chain connects TRGV2 to TRGJ1 or TRGJ2. The J gene, not given by TCRdb, was assigned here from a germline match of the nucleotide sequence. V gave up 0 bases and J gave up 12 bases; unmatched junction bases: 5. CDR1 and CDR2 (germline): EGSNGY, YDSYNSKV. This CDR3 has 11 amino acids.

A word on this clone: This same CDR3 is encoded by further DNA sequences in the sample. No J gene was called, and the V gene is TRGV8. This CDR3 region has 11 residues. CDR1 VENAVY and CDR2 YDSYNSRV come from the germline V gene. The CDR3: CATWDGWIKTF. The CDR3 DNA sequence: TGTGCCACCTGGGATGGTTGGATAAAGACGTTT.

A remark on this clone: Other nucleotide sequences in the sample specify the same CDR3. The chain is built from TRGV9 and TRGJP. As TCRdb names no J gene, one was assigned here on the basis of a DNA match to germline. V was clipped by 5 bases and J by 6 bases; unmatched bases: 4. The CDR3 spans 15 residues. Germline loops: CDR1 GITISATS, CDR2 ISYDGTV (reference sequence). This chain's CDR3 is CALWGLELGKKIKVF. CDR3 DNA: TGTGCCTTGTGGGGCTTAGAGTTGGGCAAAAAAATCAAGGTATTT.

The genes are TRGV2 and TRGJP1. Here the J gene was assigned by germline matching of the DNA, as TCRdb has none. The CDR3 spans 11 residues. Trimming at V came to 1 base and at J to 10 bases, leaving 0 bases not matched to a gene. Germline CDR1 is EGSNGY and CDR2 is YDSYNSKV. For the CDR3, the DNA is TGTGCCACCTGGGACGGTTGGTTCAAGATATTT. Its protein is CATWDGWFKIF.

This clone rates as large. Different DNA sequences within this sample yield the same CDR3. The chain employs TRGV5 and TRGJ1 or TRGJ2. No J segment appears in TCRdb, so it was assigned here by matching the sequence to germline. This CDR3 has 13 amino acids. Trimming cost V 2 bases and J 4 bases; bases outside gene matches: 5. CDR1 and CDR2 (germline): VINAFY, YDVSNSKD. CDR3 amino acids: CATWDKIYYKKLF. The DNA for the CDR3 is TGTGCCACCTGGGACAAAATATATTATAAGAAACTCTTT.

This clone was observed a few times. Other nucleotide sequences in the sample specify the same CDR3. The chain uses TRGV9 and TRGJP. TCRdb supplies no J gene; here it was assigned by aligning the nucleotide sequence to germline. The CDR3 contains 17 residues. CDR1 and CDR2 from the germline V gene are GITISATS and ISYDGTV (reference sequence). V shed 0 bases and J 6 bases; nucleotides not matched to a gene: 5. CDR3 loop: CALWEVLPELGKKIKVF. CDR3 nucleotide sequence: TGTGCCTTGTGGGAGGTGCTCCCAGAGTTGGGCAAAAAAATCAAGGTATTT.